This T cell receptor (beta chain) is drawn from a study of identifying expanded T cells in peripheral blood. No infections or other immune events were documented during collection. Study observations and caveats: Across healthy donors, higher total template counts meant significantly greater approximately two-week count variance. Differentially abundant clones: roughly 1.2 between replicates, just under 17 at 2 to 3 weeks, around 20 at four.

With respect to this clone: The target antigen is unknown.

Sequencing used immunoSEQ multiplex PCR; TCRdb keeps in-frame clones, though not all of them. The data contain roughly 100,000 clones, approximately 88% of them seen just once; the ten biggest clones take up around 14%. V was trimmed by 3 bases and J by 0 bases, leaving 0 bases between them. CDR1 and CDR2 (germline): SGHRS, YFSETQ. The CDR3 runs to 11 residues. The chain couples TRBV5-1 to TRBJ2-5, with D hard to call. The source of this sequence is a person aged 18 to 75 in good health. Sequences were obtained from blood. Here the CDR3 DNA reads TGCGCCAGCAGCTACCAAGAGACCCAGTACTTC. This gives the protein CASSYQETQYF.